This TCR beta chain was documented in a study of T cell changes during pregnancy in multiple sclerosis. Measured with immunoSEQ multiplex PCR; TCRdb has only the in-frame clones, and not every one. Here the sample spans 35,000 to 45,000 clones, 92% being singletons. This CDR3 is built from 13 residues. Germline assignment: CDR1 SGHTA and CDR2 FQGNSA. V was cut by 4 bases and J by 3 bases, with 7 bases left in between. The chain uses TRBV7-2 and TRBJ1-3; no reliable D call. The TCR comes from a female donor with multiple sclerosis, enrolled in a pregnancy study. Sequenced material: CD8+ T cells from peripheral blood mononuclear cells, taken in the first trimester of pregnancy. CDR3 amino acids: CASSSYRGNTIYF. CDR3 DNA: TGTGCCAGCAGCTCTTATCGTGGAAACACCATATATTTT. Combining the CDR3 with reference TRBV7-2 and TRBJ1-3 gives the whole variable domain GAGVSQSPSNKVTEKGKDVELRCDPISGHTALYWYRQSLGQGLEFLIYFQGNSAPDKSGLPSDRFSAERTGGSVSTLTIQRTQQEDSAVYLCASSSYRGNTIYFGEGSWLTVV.